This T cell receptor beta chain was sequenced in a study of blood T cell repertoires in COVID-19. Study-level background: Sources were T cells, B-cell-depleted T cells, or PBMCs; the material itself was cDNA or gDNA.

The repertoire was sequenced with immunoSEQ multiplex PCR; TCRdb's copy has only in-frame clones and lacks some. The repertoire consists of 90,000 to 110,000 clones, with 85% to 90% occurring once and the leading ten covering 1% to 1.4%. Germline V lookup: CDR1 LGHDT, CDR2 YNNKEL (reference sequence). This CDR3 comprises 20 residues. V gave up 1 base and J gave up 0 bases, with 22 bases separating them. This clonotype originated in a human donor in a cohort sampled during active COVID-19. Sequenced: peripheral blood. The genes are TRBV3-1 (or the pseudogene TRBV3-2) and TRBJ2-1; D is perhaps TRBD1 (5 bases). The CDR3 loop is CASSQGGAAGLGSSYNEQFF. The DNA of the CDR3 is TGTGCCAGCAGCCAAGGGGGCGCTGCAGGTCTCGGTAGCTCCTACAATGAGCAGTTCTTC.